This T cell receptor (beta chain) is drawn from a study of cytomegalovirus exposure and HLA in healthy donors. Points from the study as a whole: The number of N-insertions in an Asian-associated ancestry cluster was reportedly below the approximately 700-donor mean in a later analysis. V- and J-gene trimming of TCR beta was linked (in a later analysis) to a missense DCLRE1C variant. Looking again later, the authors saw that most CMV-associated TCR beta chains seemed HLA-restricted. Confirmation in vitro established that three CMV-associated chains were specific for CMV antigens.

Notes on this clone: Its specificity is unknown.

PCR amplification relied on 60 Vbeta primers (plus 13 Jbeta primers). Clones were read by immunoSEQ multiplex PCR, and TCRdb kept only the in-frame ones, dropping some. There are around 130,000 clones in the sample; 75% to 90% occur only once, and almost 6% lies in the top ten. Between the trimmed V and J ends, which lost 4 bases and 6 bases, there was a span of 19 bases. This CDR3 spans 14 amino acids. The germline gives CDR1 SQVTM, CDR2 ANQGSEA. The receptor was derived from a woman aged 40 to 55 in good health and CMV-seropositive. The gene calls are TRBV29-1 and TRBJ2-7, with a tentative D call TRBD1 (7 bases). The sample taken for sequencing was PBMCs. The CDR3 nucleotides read TGCAGCGTTGGGGGACTTACAGGGGTAGGCGAGCAGTACTTC. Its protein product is CSVGGLTGVGEQYF.